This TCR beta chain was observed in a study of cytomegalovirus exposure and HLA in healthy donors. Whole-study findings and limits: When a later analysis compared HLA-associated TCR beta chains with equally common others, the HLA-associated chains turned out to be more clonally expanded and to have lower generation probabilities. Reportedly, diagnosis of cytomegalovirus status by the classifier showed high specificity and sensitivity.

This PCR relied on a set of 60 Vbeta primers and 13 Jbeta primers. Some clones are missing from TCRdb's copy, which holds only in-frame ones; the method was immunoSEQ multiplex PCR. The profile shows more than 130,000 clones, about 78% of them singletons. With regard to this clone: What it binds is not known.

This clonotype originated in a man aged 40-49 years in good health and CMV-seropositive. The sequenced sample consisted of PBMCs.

The CDR3 region is CASSQERGLAGDPTDTQYF. The CDR3 DNA reads as TGTGCCAGCAGCCAAGAAAGAGGGCTAGCGGGAGACCCGACAGATACGCAGTATTTT. This chain uses TRBV4-2 with TRBJ2-3; 10 bases are a match to TRBD2. The germline CDR1 and CDR2 sequences are LGHNA and YNFKEQ. With 0 bases clipped from V and 3 bases from J, the junction kept 12 bases outside the gene matches. The CDR3 totals 19 residues.